Shown below are 17 T cell receptor beta chains from a single sample sequenced in a study of blood T cell repertoires in COVID-19. Sequencing used immunoSEQ multiplex PCR; TCRdb keeps in-frame clones, though not all of them. The repertoire holds roughly 100,000 clones, approximately 85% seen once, with around a sixth in the top ten. The sequencing input was peripheral blood. These TCRs come from a woman older than 75 with active or convalescent COVID-19.

The rearrangement joins TRBV6-5 to TRBJ1-4; no clear D. V dropped 6 bases and J dropped 1 base, with 9 bases sitting between them. Germline CDR1 and CDR2: MNHEY and SVGAGI. This CDR3 spans 14 amino acids. The CDR3 DNA sequence: TGTGCCAGCAGAGTAACGGGAACTAATGAAAAACTGTTTTTT. It is translated as CASRVTGTNEKLFF.

The chain recombines TRBV2 with TRBJ2-1; D is unclear. Germline CDR1 reads SNHLY; CDR2 reads FYNNEI. This CDR3 comprises 15 residues. The germline V and J ends were trimmed by 1 base and 6 bases, with 13 bases remaining between them. In DNA, the CDR3 is TGTGCCAGCAGTGAAGGTACCATACAGCTCAATGAGCAGTTCTTC. Translated: CASSEGTIQLNEQFF.

CDR3 nucleotide sequence: TGCGCCAGCACCGTGACAGGGGGGATGAACACTGAAGCTTTCTTT. The encoded protein is CASTVTGGMNTEAFF. The chain links TRBV10-2 to TRBJ1-1; 9 positions match TRBD1. CDR1 is WSHSY and CDR2 is SAAADI in the germline V gene. J lost 0 bases, V lost 7 bases, and 6 bases had no gene match. This CDR3 is built from 15 residues.

The chain combines TRBV6-2 or TRBV6-3 with TRBJ1-4; possible D gene TRBD1, 6 bases. CDR1 is MNHEY and CDR2 is SVGEGT in the germline V gene. Trimming left V 4 bases short and J 7 bases short, with 10 bases between. CDR3 length: 13 residues. The CDR3 nucleotides are TGTGCCAGCAGTTCGTCAGGGGTTGAAAAACTGTTTTTT. Its protein is CASSSSGVEKLFF.

In DNA, the CDR3 is TGTGCCACCAGCAAAATCGGGACAACAACTAATGAAAAACTGTTTTTT. This codes for CATSKIGTTTNEKLFF. The V gene is TRBV15, the J gene TRBJ1-4, with a weak D call TRBD1 (6 bases). The CDR3 has 16 amino acids. Per germline, CDR1 LNHNV and CDR2 YYDKDF (reference sequence). V lost 4 bases and J 0 bases, leaving 12 bases between the germline ends.

The CDR3 here is CASSPRWTSGSYEQYF. The CDR3 DNA follows: TGTGCCAGCTCACCACGTTGGACTAGCGGGTCCTACGAGCAGTACTTC. This chain joins TRBV18 and TRBJ2-7; 11 bases match TRBD2. Germline V CDR1 and CDR2: KGHSH, LQKENI. The V segment lost 1 base and the J segment 1 base; nucleotides outside the gene matches: 3. This CDR3 is built from 16 residues. The full variable domain, rest sourced from reference TRBV18 and TRBJ2-7, is NAGVMQNPRHLVRRRGQEARLRCSPMKGHSHVYWYRQLPEEGLKFMVYLQKENIIDESGMPKERFSAEFPKEGPSILRIQQVVRGDSAAYFCASSPRWTSGSYEQYFGPGTRLTVT.

The rearrangement links TRBV6-6 to TRBJ1-2, with 7 positions matching TRBD1. Trimming cost V 6 bases and J 0 bases; bases outside gene matches: 7. Germline V gene lookup returns CDR1 MNHNY and CDR2 SVGAGI (reference sequence). The CDR3 covers 15 residues. The CDR3 DNA reads as TGTGCCAGCAGCCCCAGGGGGAGAGCTAACTATGGCTACACCTTC. It translates to CASSPRGRANYGYTF.

The chain employs TRBV7-2 and TRBJ2-7; D perhaps matches TRBD1 (6 bases). The V and J ends lost 5 bases and 0 bases respectively, with 11 bases between them. The CDR3 contains 14 residues. Germline lookup yields CDR1 SGHTA and CDR2 FQGNSA. CDR3 in DNA: TGTGCCAGCAGCCCCGGACAGAGCTCCTACGAGCAGTACTTC. It codes for CASSPGQSSYEQYF.

The chain combines TRBV18 with TRBJ2-1; D call uncertain. Looked up from germline, CDR1 is KGHSH and CDR2 is LQKENI. With 2 bases removed from V and 8 bases from J, the gap between germline ends came to 7 bases. The CDR3 covers 12 residues. CDR3 DNA sequence: TGTGCCAGCTCACCAAATGGAGATGAGCAGTTCTTC. Its protein is CASSPNGDEQFF.

This sequence joins TRBV6-5 and TRBJ2-7, with TRBD2 matching 13 bases. The CDR3 runs 15 residues. J lost 4 bases, V lost 10 bases, and 10 bases had no gene match. The germline V gene encodes CDR1 MNHEY and CDR2 SVGAGI. This chain's CDR3 is CATKPWTSGSYEQYF. The CDR3 DNA is TGTGCCACTAAACCATGGACTAGCGGGAGTTACGAGCAGTACTTC.

The CDR3 loop is CASTPGGPYEQYF. The CDR3 bases are TGTGCCAGCACCCCCGGGGGACCTTACGAGCAGTACTTC. The chain carries TRBV2 and TRBJ2-7; maybe TRBD2 (6 bases). V lost 7 bases and J 4 bases, leaving 14 bases between the germline ends. The CDR3 has 13 residues. CDR1 and CDR2 from the germline V gene are SNHLY and FYNNEI.

The genes are TRBV30 and TRBJ1-4, with TRBD1 identical over 8 bases. The CDR3 consists of 15 residues. V was clipped by 0 bases and J by 3 bases; unmatched bases: 3. CDR1 and CDR2 (germline): GTSNPN, SVGIG (reference sequence). In DNA form, the CDR3 reads TGTGCCTGGAGTGTACAGGGGGGGGCTAATGAAAAACTGTTTTTT. This codes for CAWSVQGGANEKLFF.

The rearrangement joins TRBV7-9 to TRBJ2-3, with 12 positions matching TRBD2. The CDR3 is 18 residues long. Germline V gene data show CDR1 as SEHNR and CDR2 as FQNEAQ (reference sequence). J gave up 2 bases and V 5 bases, and 11 bases lay outside the gene matches. The CDR3 nucleotides read TGTGCCAGCAGCCCAGGACCCAGGACTAGCGGGGACACAGATACGCAGTATTTT. Protein: CASSPGPRTSGDTDTQYF.

As concerns this clone: A read error is possible here, since a much larger clone lies one base away. The chain carries TRBV7-8 and TRBJ2-7; perhaps TRBD2 as D (7 bases). Trimming left V 0 bases short and J 2 bases short, with 8 bases between. Germline values: CDR1 SGHVS, CDR2 FQNEAQ. This CDR3 region has 14 residues. The chain's CDR3 is CASSLAGGAYEQYF. CDR3 DNA sequence: TGTGCCAGCAGCTTAGCAGGGGGGGCCTACGAGCAGTACTTC. The full variable domain, in which reference TRBV7-8 and TRBJ2-7 provide the parts outside the CDR3, is GAGVSQSPRYKVAKRGQDVALRCDPISGHVSLFWYQQALGQGPEFLTYFQNEAQLDKSGLPSDRFFAERPEGSVSTLKIQRTQQEDSAVYLCASSLAGGAYEQYFGPGTRLTVT.

The rearrangement links TRBV9 to TRBJ2-2; D perhaps matches TRBD1 (6 bases). With 5 bases removed from V and 4 bases from J, the gap between germline ends came to 15 bases. This CDR3 has 15 amino acids. Germline V CDR1 and CDR2: SGDLS, YYNGEE. The CDR3 DNA reads as TGTGCCAGCAGGAGGGCCGACAGGAGCACCGGGGAGCTGTTTTTT. Amino acids: CASRRADRSTGELFF.

V is TRBV7-8 and J is TRBJ2-3; 10 bases are shared with TRBD1. Germline trimming cut 1 base from V and 3 bases from J; bases unmatched to any gene: 7. Germline CDR1 SGHVS, CDR2 FQNEAQ. CDR3 length equals 17 residues. The CDR3 DNA reads TGTGCCAGCAGCTTAGATGATAGGGACAGGGGAACAGATACGCAGTATTTT. This translates into CASSLDDRDRGTDTQYF.

V usage is TRBV7-8 and J usage is TRBJ2-1; TRBD1 matches at 11 bases. V shed 2 bases, J shed 7 bases, and the junction held 4 bases outside the gene matches. The CDR3 is 15 amino acids. Germline V gene lookup returns CDR1 SGHVS and CDR2 FQNEAQ. DNA of the CDR3: TGTGCCAGCAGCTTAAGGACAGGGGGCTGGAATGAGCAGTTCTTC. Protein sequence: CASSLRTGGWNEQFF.